The 18 T cell receptor beta chains below were found in one sample sequenced in a study of CD8 T cells in ankylosing spondylitis. One entry per CDR3 protein results from TCRdb running MiXCR on the 5' RACE reads. Of some 250,000 distinct CDR3 sequences listed, approximately 11% were seen once; the top ten hold 5.5% to 8%. Material: blood, either unsorted or a sorted T cell fraction (not recorded which). The receptors come from a male donor with ankylosing spondylitis or in good health (not recorded which).

This clonotype was detected many times. The chain is built from TRBV6-4 and TRBJ2-7; D call uncertain. The V end was cut by 8 bases, the J end by 2 bases, with 19 bases between. Germline V lookup: CDR1 MRHNA, CDR2 SNTAGT. This CDR3 has 15 amino acids. The DNA for the CDR3 is TGTGCCAGCGGAAGCCCCGTACGCGCTCCCTACGAGCAGTACTTC. Protein sequence: CASGSPVRAPYEQYF.

The V and J genes are TRBV27 and TRBJ2-6; D is unresolved. The germline CDR1 and CDR2 sequences are MNHEY and SMNVEV (reference sequence). Trimming shortened V by 8 bases and J by 0 bases, and 11 bases separated the two germline ends. The CDR3 totals 15 residues. The CDR3 spells CASAGVFSGANVLTF. The CDR3 DNA follows: TGTGCCAGCGCTGGAGTCTTCTCTGGGGCCAACGTCCTGACTTTC.

This clonotype has a handful of counts. The genes are TRBV5-1 and TRBJ2-2, with 10 bases identical to TRBD2. V dropped 4 bases and J dropped 5; count of bases not matched to a gene: 8. The CDR3 is made up of 16 amino acids. Per germline, CDR1 SGHRS and CDR2 YFSETQ. The CDR3 region has the DNA TGCGCCAGCAGCACGCCTAGCGGGAGACTGACCGGGGAGCTGTTTTTT. Its translation is CASSTPSGRLTGELFF.

The sample holds many counts of this clonotype. This chain joins TRBV5-1 and TRBJ1-1; D possibly corresponds to TRBD1 (6 bases). The germline gives CDR1 SGHRS, CDR2 YFSETQ. The CDR3 length is 13 residues. V lost 3 bases to trimming and J lost 6 bases, with 12 bases between them. The CDR3 is CASSWGTNSEAFF. Written as DNA, the CDR3 is TGCGCCAGCAGCTGGGGGACAAACTCTGAAGCTTTCTTT.

This clonotype was counted ten times or more. The rearrangement uses TRBV29-1 and TRBJ2-4, with TRBD2 identical over 8 bases. CDR3 size: 15 residues. Unmatched junction bases numbered 10, after V lost 0 bases and J lost 9 bases. Germline CDR1 reads SQVTM; CDR2 reads ANQGSEA. The CDR3 region has the DNA TGCAGCGTTGAAGATACGGGACTAGTTAATCCCATTCAGTACTTC. Its translation is CSVEDTGLVNPIQYF.

This clonotype has a handful of counts. This chain links TRBV28 with TRBJ1-5, with D perhaps TRBD1 (5 bases). Germline CDR1 reads MDHEN; CDR2 reads SYDVKM. The CDR3 is 12 residues long. V lost 11 bases to trimming and J lost 2 bases, with 10 bases between them. The CDR3 sequence is CADGGGNQPQHF. CDR3 bases: TGTGCCGATGGGGGAGGCAATCAGCCCCAGCATTTT.

This chain uses TRBV19 with TRBJ2-2; 14 nucleotides align to TRBD2. The CDR3 consists of 19 residues. V shed 4 bases and J 0 bases; nucleotides not matched to a gene: 7. CDR1 and CDR2 from the germline V gene are LNHDA and SQIVND (reference sequence). The CDR3 sequence: CASSTRGLAGGANTGELFF. The CDR3, as DNA: TGTGCCAGTAGTACTAGAGGACTAGCGGGGGGAGCGAACACCGGGGAGCTGTTTTTT.

This clonotype has ten or more counts. V gene TRBV29-1 combines with J gene TRBJ1-1; weak D call: TRBD1 (6 bases). Trimming stripped 6 bases from V and 1 base from J, with 12 bases between. From germline, CDR1 is SQVTM and CDR2 ANQGSEA. This CDR3 has 13 amino acids. This CDR3 is CSVWGLRNTEAFF. CDR3 bases: TGCAGCGTATGGGGGCTGAGGAACACTGAAGCTTTCTTT.

This clonotype was recorded at least ten times. The chain uses TRBV12-3 or TRBV12-4 and TRBJ2-3; 13 bases line up with TRBD2. Trimming removed 7 bases from V and 6 bases from J; junction bases left unmatched: 7. The length of the CDR3 is 15 residues. The DNA of the CDR3 is TGTGCCAGCAAACCGGGACTAGCGGGGACGGATACGCAGTATTTT. Its translation: CASKPGLAGTDTQYF.

The rearrangement joins TRBV9 to TRBJ2-1; D is uncertain. Trimming removed 4 bases at V and 5 bases at J, with 7 bases between. CDR1 is SGDLS, CDR2 YYNGEE, per germline. The CDR3 length is 12 residues. The DNA for the CDR3 is TGTGCCAGCAGCCCCCATAACAATGAGCAGTTCTTC. Protein product: CASSPHNNEQFF.

This clonotype was detected many times. The chain couples TRBV7-6 to TRBJ1-3; 8 bases are a match to TRBD1. Per germline, CDR1 SGHVS and CDR2 FNYEAQ. With V trimmed by 1 base and J by 5 bases, 4 bases remained unmatched. This CDR3 has 15 residues. This chain's CDR3 is CASSLEPGGRNTIYF. The CDR3 nucleotides read TGTGCCAGCAGCTTAGAGCCAGGGGGCAGAAACACCATATATTTT. The whole variable domain, filled in from reference TRBV7-6 and TRBJ1-3, reads GAGVSQSPRYKVTKRGQDVALRCDPISGHVSLYWYRQALGQGPEFLTYFNYEAQQDKSGLPNDRFSAERPEGSISTLTIQRTEQRDSAMYRCASSLEPGGRNTIYFGEGSWLTVV.

Note on this clonotype: A read error may be the cause here, since a much bigger clone is one base away. The rearrangement links TRBV6-1 to TRBJ2-5, with D perhaps TRBD2 (7 bases). Germline values: CDR1 MNHNS, CDR2 SASEGT. The CDR3 runs to 15 residues. The CDR3 bases are TGTGCCAACAGTGCGCTGGGGGGGCTCCAAGAGACCCAGTACTTC. As protein: CANSALGGLQETQYF.

This clonotype was counted at least ten times. The rearrangement uses TRBV20-1 and TRBJ1-1; no firm D call. This CDR3 contains 11 residues. CDR1 is DFQATT and CDR2 is SNEGSKA in the germline V gene (reference sequence). The V and J ends lost 2 bases and 4 bases respectively, with 5 bases between them. CDR3 bases: TGCAGTGCTAGATTGGGCACTGAAGCTTTCTTT. This translates into CSARLGTEAFF.

Ten or more counts support this clonotype. The chain couples TRBV20-1 to TRBJ2-7; D is perhaps TRBD1 (5 bases). This CDR3 spans 13 amino acids. V was cut by 1 base and J by 2 bases, with 9 bases left in between. Germline CDR1 and CDR2: DFQATT and SNEGSKA (reference sequence). The CDR3 DNA follows: TGCAGTGCTAGAGGGACATTTGCCTACGAGCAGTACTTC. Its protein product is CSARGTFAYEQYF.

This clonotype has a handful of counts. The chain recombines TRBV28 with TRBJ2-6, with no clear D. The V end was cut by 6 bases, the J end by 0 bases, with 9 bases between. This CDR3 contains 15 residues. CDR1 and CDR2 (germline): MDHEN, SYDVKM. CDR3 in amino acids: CASRAPTSGANVLTF. Written as DNA, the CDR3 is TGTGCCAGCAGAGCTCCCACCTCTGGGGCCAACGTCCTGACTTTC. Complete variable domain (other parts from reference TRBV28 and TRBJ2-6): DVKVTQSSRYLVKRTGEKVFLECVQDMDHENMFWYRQDPGLGLRLIYFSYDVKMKEKGDIPEGYSVSREKKERFSLILESASTNQTSMYLCASRAPTSGANVLTFGAGSRLTVL.

This clonotype was seen only a few times. The rearrangement links TRBV27 to TRBJ2-7; 7 bases align to TRBD2. Germline V CDR1 and CDR2: MNHEY, SMNVEV (reference sequence). The CDR3 sequence is 15 residues long. J lost 2 bases, V lost 0 bases, and 4 bases had no gene match. CDR3 loop: CASSLSREAPYEQYF. The CDR3 DNA reads TGTGCCAGCAGTTTATCACGGGAGGCGCCCTACGAGCAGTACTTC.

This clonotype was found many times. The chain's CDR3 is CASSLEISYNEQFF. CDR3 nucleotide sequence: TGCGCCAGCAGCTTGGAGATATCCTACAATGAGCAGTTCTTC. The genes are TRBV5-1 and TRBJ2-1; no firm D call. The germline CDR1 and CDR2 sequences are SGHRS and YFSETQ. Trimming shortened V by 0 bases and J by 1 base, and 5 bases separated the two germline ends. This CDR3 comprises 14 residues.

This clonotype was counted a few times. The chain links TRBV6-1 to TRBJ1-2; D unresolved. V was cut by 6 bases and J by 7 bases, with 15 bases left in between. The CDR3 loop spans 13 amino acids. CDR1 and CDR2 from the germline V gene are MNHNS and SASEGT. The CDR3 is CASREVTVSGYTF. DNA of the CDR3: TGTGCCAGCAGGGAGGTTACGGTTTCTGGCTACACCTTC.